This T cell receptor beta chain derives from a study of T cells in Graves' hyperthyroidism and ophthalmopathy. Whole-study findings and limits: Onset of ophthalmopathy came a median roughly 6.5 months after the model predicted it.

Thyroid ultrasound, orbital computed tomography, clinical symptoms, and serum thyroxine and TRAb underpinned diagnoses. There are 13 residues in the CDR3. The germline CDR1 and CDR2 sequences are SGHAT and FQNNGV. The V end was cut by 7 bases, the J end by 2 bases, with 12 bases between. Notes on this clonotype: What it recognizes is unknown.

TCR beta CDR3 region amplification was performed from RNA transcripts. Using the HTBI primer set, a first-round RT-PCR was run on the TCR CDR3. TCRdb processed the multiplex PCR reads anew with MiXCR; each CDR3 protein has one entry. Counted here are about 610,000 distinct CDR3 sequences, around 15% occurring once; the ten biggest clones make up roughly 4.3%. This chain joins TRBV11-2 and TRBJ2-7; TRBD2 might be the D (6 bases). The TCR comes from a woman between 35 and 50 years old with Graves' ophthalmopathy. The sequenced sample consisted of blood. The CDR3: CASKEEGAYEQYF. In DNA form, the CDR3 reads TGTGCCAGCAAGGAGGAGGGAGCCTACGAGCAGTACTTC. Full variable domain (rest looked up from reference TRBV11-2 and TRBJ2-7): EAGVAQSPRYKIIEKRQSVAFWCNPISGHATLYWYQQILGQGPKLLIQFQNNGVVDDSQLPKDRFSAERLKGVDSTLKIQPAKLEDSAVYLCASKEEGAYEQYFGPGTRLTVT.